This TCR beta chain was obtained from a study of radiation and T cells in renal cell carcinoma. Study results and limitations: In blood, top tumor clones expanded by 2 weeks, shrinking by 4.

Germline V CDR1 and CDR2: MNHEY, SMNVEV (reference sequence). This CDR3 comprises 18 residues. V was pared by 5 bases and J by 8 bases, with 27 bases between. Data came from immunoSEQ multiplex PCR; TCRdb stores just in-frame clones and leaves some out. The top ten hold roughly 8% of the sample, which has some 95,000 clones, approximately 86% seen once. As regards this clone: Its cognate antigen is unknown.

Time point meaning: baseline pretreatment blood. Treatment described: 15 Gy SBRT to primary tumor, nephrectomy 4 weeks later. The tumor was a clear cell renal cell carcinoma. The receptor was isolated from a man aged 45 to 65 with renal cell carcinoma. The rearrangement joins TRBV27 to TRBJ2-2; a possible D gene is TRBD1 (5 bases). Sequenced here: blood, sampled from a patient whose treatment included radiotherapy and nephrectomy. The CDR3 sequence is CASSQNPSGARVGGELFF. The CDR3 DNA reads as TGTGCCAGCAGTCAAAACCCCTCTGGGGCTAGAGTGGGTGGGGAGCTGTTTTTT.